This entry concerns a single TCR beta chain. Its specificity is unknown. The data stem from a study of cytomegalovirus exposure and HLA in healthy donors. Regarding the study as a whole: The authors judged a highly shared variant cluster likely a sequencing artifact.

PCR amplification relied on 60 Vbeta primers (plus 13 Jbeta primers). Some clones are missing from TCRdb's copy, which holds only in-frame ones; the method was immunoSEQ multiplex PCR. Of 120,000 or so clones in the sample, roughly 82% were seen once. Donors likely had unrecorded immune exposures despite being nominally healthy when sampled. This CDR3 comprises 18 residues. CDR1 and CDR2 from the germline V gene are SGDLS and YYNGEE. J gave up 4 bases and V 4 bases, and 19 bases lay outside the gene matches. Source material: PBMCs. The source is a male donor in good health and CMV-seropositive. The chain carries TRBV9 and TRBJ1-2; the match to TRBD1 covers 7 bases. CDR3: CASSTSLPRGPGGYGYTF. The CDR3 DNA reads TGTGCCAGCAGCACTAGCCTTCCGAGGGGGCCAGGCGGCTATGGCTACACCTTC.